This TCR beta chain emerged from a study of response to subunit inactivated influenza vaccine. Findings of the study overall: Each seasonal flu vaccination may recruit only limited new T cells, authors suggested.

TCRdb called the RT-PCR reads again in MiXCR, with one record for every CDR3 protein. The sample carries more than 150,000 distinct CDR3 sequences, 9.2% recorded once. Note on this clonotype: As yet, its antigen is unknown.

The sequenced sample was non-naive T cells sorted from PBMCs, obtained on the day of vaccination. This TCR derives from a man aged 45 to 65 who received an inactivated influenza vaccine.

The DNA for the CDR3 is TGTGCCAGCAGCGCGGGACAGACCCCGGATCAGCCCCAGCATTTT. It is translated as CASSAGQTPDQPQHF. This sequence joins TRBV9 and TRBJ1-5, with 7 bases matching TRBD1. The CDR3 is made up of 15 amino acids. V lost 3 bases, J lost 5 bases, and 8 bases stayed unmatched. Germline CDR1 is SGDLS and CDR2 is YYNGEE.